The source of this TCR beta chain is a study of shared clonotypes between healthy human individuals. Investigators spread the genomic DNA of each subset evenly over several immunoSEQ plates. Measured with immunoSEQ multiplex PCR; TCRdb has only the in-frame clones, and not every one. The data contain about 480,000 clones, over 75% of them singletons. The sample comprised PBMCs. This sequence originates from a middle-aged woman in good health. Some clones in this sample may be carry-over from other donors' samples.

The CDR3 spells CATTLRDGSYEQYF. The CDR3 DNA is TGTGCCACCACCTTGAGGGACGGATCCTACGAGCAGTACTTC. This rearrangement joins TRBV10-3 to TRBJ2-7, with D perhaps assigned TRBD1 or TRBD2 (5 bases each). Germline CDR1 reads ENHRY; CDR2 reads SYGVKD. V lost 10 bases and J lost 1, with 17 bases in between. The CDR3 totals 14 residues.